These 32 T cell receptor beta chains originate from one sample sequenced in a study of persistence of HIV-infected CD4 T cells. Sequencing used immunoSEQ version 4 in survey mode. Clones were sequenced by immunoSEQ multiplex PCR, and TCRdb holds only the in-frame ones, with some missing. The data show 45,000 to 55,000 clones, around 75% seen once. Lysates of CMV-infected fibroblasts at 10 ug/mL stimulated these cells. Memory cells lacking CD40L and CD69 with high CD45RO were sorted. These receptors lack a known antigen. The material was CD4+ T cells sorted from PBMCs after approximately 19-hour stimulation, obtained from a patient who received antiretroviral therapy. The receptors here all came from an adult man with HIV who was CMV-seropositive.

This clone was observed a single time. The chain couples TRBV5-4 to TRBJ1-2; D possibly corresponds to TRBD1 (6 bases). Germline-derived CDR1 and CDR2 are SGHNT and YYREEE (reference sequence). CDR3 length equals 13 residues. V was shortened by 5 bases and J by 5 bases, with 13 bases between the two germline ends. CDR3 in DNA: TGTGCCAGCAGGCGGGGGGGGGCTTATGGCTACACCTTC. Translation: CASRRGGAYGYTF.

This clone was counted once. The chain uses TRBV29-1 and TRBJ2-7; perhaps TRBD1 as D (6 bases). V lost 5 bases, J lost 1 base, and 15 bases lay in between. Germline V gene lookup returns CDR1 SQVTM and CDR2 ANQGSEA. The CDR3 is made up of 14 amino acids. The CDR3: CSVCDYTGSYEQYF. The CDR3 nucleotides are TGCAGCGTTTGTGACTATACAGGGTCCTACGAGCAGTACTTC.

The rearrangement joins TRBV6-6 to TRBJ1-5; D gene ambiguous. Germline values: CDR1 MNHNY, CDR2 SVGAGI (reference sequence). Trimming removed 5 bases at V and 2 bases at J, with 13 bases between. The length of the CDR3 is 15 residues. The CDR3 loop is CASSDKGGGNQPQHF. Written as DNA, the CDR3 is TGTGCCAGCAGTGATAAGGGAGGTGGCAATCAGCCCCAGCATTTT.

This chain connects TRBV5-5 to TRBJ1-2; D possibly corresponds to TRBD1 (5 bases). CDR3 size: 14 residues. From germline, CDR1 is SGHKS and CDR2 YYEKEE (reference sequence). V lost 3 bases and J lost 2, with 11 bases in between. The CDR3 nucleotides read TGTGCCAGCAGCTGGGGTGGGGACAACTATGGCTACACCTTC. This encodes CASSWGGDNYGYTF.

The chain joins TRBV10-3 to TRBJ2-7; D not certain. The V end was cut by 3 bases, the J end by 0 bases, with 9 bases between. Germline CDR1 and CDR2: ENHRY and SYGVKD. The CDR3 runs 14 residues. The CDR3 sequence is CAISEGQSSYEQYF. CDR3 DNA sequence: TGTGCCATCAGTGAAGGGCAGAGCTCCTACGAGCAGTACTTC.

This chain links TRBV6-1 with TRBJ1-5; TRBD1 agrees at 8 bases. The ends lost 6 bases at V and 1 base at J; junction bases unmatched: 2. Germline CDR1 and CDR2: MNHNS and SASEGT. CDR3 length equals 14 residues. CDR3 coding DNA: TGTGCCAGCAGCCAGGGGGCAAGCAATCAGCCCCAGCATTTT. It is translated as CASSQGASNQPQHF.

The V gene is TRBV25-1, the J gene TRBJ2-3; 8 bases align to TRBD1. CDR1 is MGHDK and CDR2 is SYGVNS in the germline V gene. The CDR3 is made up of 17 amino acids. V lost 3 bases and J lost 0; bases outside the gene matches: 8. CDR3 region: CASSEWTGSVSTDTQYF. CDR3 coding DNA: TGTGCCAGCAGTGAGTGGACAGGGTCGGTAAGCACAGATACGCAGTATTTT.

The CDR3 here is CASSFYQGSNQPQHF. Here the CDR3 DNA reads TGTGCCAGCAGCTTTTACCAGGGGAGCAATCAGCCCCAGCATTTT. This sequence joins TRBV7-2 and TRBJ1-5; maybe TRBD1 (6 bases). Trimming took 3 bases from V and 1 from J, leaving 10 bases between them. CDR1 and CDR2 from the germline V gene are SGHTA and FQGNSA. CDR3 length equals 15 residues.

This clone has only one observation. The V call is TRBV30, the J call TRBJ2-7; 14 bases are shared with TRBD2. The CDR3 spans 22 residues. Germline CDR1 is GTSNPN and CDR2 is SVGIG (reference sequence). V lost 0 bases and J lost 0; bases outside the gene matches: 19. As DNA, the CDR3 is TGTGCCTGGAGTGTGTTGGGCATCAGGGAGGGGACTAGCGGGGGCAGCTCCTACGAGCAGTACTTC. Translation gives CAWSVLGIREGTSGGSSYEQYF.

The chain recombines TRBV5-6 with TRBJ2-3; 8 bases match TRBD1. V lost 0 bases and J lost 2; bases outside the gene matches: 2. The germline V gene encodes CDR1 SGHDT and CDR2 YYEEEE. The CDR3 spans 15 residues. The DNA of the CDR3 is TGTGCCAGCAGCTTGGAGGACAGGGCCACAGATACGCAGTATTTT. This sequence encodes CASSLEDRATDTQYF.

Comment on this clone: Other DNA sequences in the sample encode the same CDR3. The rearrangement uses TRBV3-1 (or the pseudogene TRBV3-2) and TRBJ1-1; D unclear. Trimming pared 3 bases from V and 6 bases from J, leaving 8 bases between. Germline CDR1 and CDR2: LGHDT and YNNKEL (reference sequence). This CDR3 is built from 12 residues. The CDR3 here is CASSHPRAEAFF. CDR3 in DNA: TGTGCCAGCAGCCACCCACGCGCTGAAGCTTTCTTT.

The genes are TRBV25-1 and TRBJ1-2; 11 bases match TRBD1. The germline V gene has CDR1 MGHDK and CDR2 SYGVNS. Trimming removed 8 bases from V and 7 bases from J; junction bases left unmatched: 6. The CDR3 runs to 13 residues. The CDR3 region is CASRTGGAPGYTF. The CDR3 nucleotides read TGTGCCAGCCGGACAGGGGGCGCCCCTGGCTACACCTTC.

The chain carries TRBV30 and TRBJ1-2; D is undetermined. Per the germline V gene, CDR1 is GTSNPN and CDR2 is SVGIG (reference sequence). Between the trimmed V and J ends, which lost 1 base and 1 base, there was a span of 10 bases. The CDR3 consists of 14 residues. Here the CDR3 reads CAWSAKRLNYGYTF. The DNA for the CDR3 is TGTGCCTGGAGTGCGAAAAGGCTTAACTATGGCTACACCTTC.

The rearrangement joins TRBV19 to TRBJ1-1, with D hard to call. Germline values: CDR1 LNHDA, CDR2 SQIVND (reference sequence). The germline V and J ends were trimmed by 7 bases and 11 bases, with 26 bases remaining between them. The CDR3 is 15 residues long. CDR3 amino acids: CASNNPGGPYTGAFF. In DNA, the CDR3 is TGTGCCAGTAACAACCCGGGAGGACCCTATACGGGGGCTTTCTTT.

This clone appeared once. This chain uses TRBV7-2 with TRBJ1-1; no clear D gene. CDR3 length: 14 amino acids. From germline, CDR1 is SGHTA and CDR2 FQGNSA. Trimming stripped 1 base from V and 2 bases from J, with 8 bases between. The CDR3 coding sequence is TGTGCCAGCAGCTTAGGTGGTTATAACACTGAAGCTTTCTTT. It specifies CASSLGGYNTEAFF.

The gene calls are TRBV3-1 (or the pseudogene TRBV3-2) and TRBJ1-2; D is unclear. Trimming pared 0 bases from V and 4 bases from J, leaving 15 bases between. The germline V gene encodes CDR1 LGHDT and CDR2 YNNKEL (reference sequence). The CDR3 is made up of 16 amino acids. This CDR3 reads CASSQDLPPQAYGYTF. CDR3 sequence (DNA): TGTGCCAGCAGCCAAGACCTACCGCCCCAGGCCTATGGCTACACCTTC.

The chain is built from TRBV3-1 (or the pseudogene TRBV3-2) and TRBJ1-6; D may be TRBD1 (5 bases). Germline lookup yields CDR1 LGHDT and CDR2 YNNKEL (reference sequence). V dropped 1 base and J dropped 10 bases, with 11 bases sitting between them. The CDR3 has 14 residues. The CDR3 is CASSQAWRGSPLHF. In nucleotides, the CDR3 is TGTGCCAGCAGCCAAGCTTGGCGGGGGTCACCCCTCCACTTT.

The chain has TRBV18 and TRBJ1-2; the D is unclear. V was pared by 0 bases and J by 0 bases, with 8 bases between. Germline CDR1 KGHSH, CDR2 LQKENI. CDR3 size: 15 residues. The CDR3 is CASSPPETTNYGYTF. CDR3 DNA: TGTGCCAGCTCACCACCGGAAACAACTAACTATGGCTACACCTTC.

The chain recombines TRBV6-1 with TRBJ2-2; 8 bases are a match to TRBD1. Trimming took 4 bases from V and 0 from J; bases not matched to a gene: 4. CDR3 length equals 16 residues. CDR1 is MNHNS and CDR2 is SASEGT in the germline V gene. The CDR3 DNA is TGTGCCAGCAGTGGCTGGGGACAGGCGAACACCGGGGAGCTGTTTTTT. Amino acids: CASSGWGQANTGELFF.

This clone has a handful of counts. CDR3: CASSQTPRGVVEKLFF. Written as DNA, the CDR3 is TGCGCCAGCAGCCAAACACCCAGGGGTGTCGTTGAAAAACTGTTTTTT. The chain joins TRBV4-3 to TRBJ1-4; possible D gene TRBD1, 6 bases. Germline V CDR1 and CDR2: LGHNA, YSLEER. V was trimmed by 2 bases and J by 7 bases, leaving 17 bases between them. This CDR3 comprises 16 residues.

The chain links TRBV6-5 to TRBJ1-5; D might be TRBD1 (5 bases). Trimming shortened V by 6 bases and J by 2 bases, and 14 bases separated the two germline ends. Germline V CDR1 and CDR2: MNHEY, SVGAGI. The CDR3 runs to 15 residues. The CDR3 sequence is CASSYRGGGNQPQHF. In DNA form, the CDR3 reads TGTGCCAGCAGCTACCGGGGGGGTGGCAATCAGCCCCAGCATTTT.

The V and J genes are TRBV6-5 and TRBJ1-1, with D possibly being TRBD1 (6 bases). Trimming shortened V by 6 bases and J by 2 bases, and 16 bases separated the two germline ends. This CDR3 comprises 15 residues. CDR1 is MNHEY and CDR2 is SVGAGI in the germline V gene. This CDR3 reads CASSVDSGGNTEAFF. CDR3 DNA sequence: TGTGCCAGCAGCGTGGACAGCGGGGGAAACACTGAAGCTTTCTTT.

The chain is built from TRBV29-1 and TRBJ2-2; TRBD1 agrees at 8 bases. CDR3 length: 13 residues. The V segment lost 4 bases and the J segment 5 bases; nucleotides outside the gene matches: 3. The germline V gene encodes CDR1 SQVTM and CDR2 ANQGSEA. CDR3 coding DNA: TGCAGCGTTGCCAGGGGGCGAACCGGGGAGCTGTTTTTT. Its protein product is CSVARGRTGELFF.

This chain joins TRBV5-1 and TRBJ2-7; 7 bases align to TRBD2. Germline assignment: CDR1 SGHRS and CDR2 YFSETQ. The CDR3 has 14 amino acids. The junction had 5 bases not matched to a gene; V was cut back by 2 bases and J by 3 bases. The CDR3 is CASSFGGTFYEQYF. The CDR3 DNA follows: TGCGCCAGCAGCTTCGGGGGGACTTTCTACGAGCAGTACTTC.

This chain connects TRBV15 to TRBJ1-5, with 7 bases that match TRBD1. There are 14 residues in the CDR3. Germline-derived CDR1 and CDR2 are LNHNV and YYDKDF (reference sequence). The V gene end was trimmed by 5 bases and the J gene end by 7 bases; junction bases not matched to a gene: 8. For the CDR3, the DNA is TGTGCCACCAGCTCCATGACAGGGAGCCAGCCCCAGCATTTT. This encodes CATSSMTGSQPQHF.

This chain links TRBV19 with TRBJ1-2, with D unresolved. This CDR3 spans 14 amino acids. The V and J ends lost 6 bases and 4 bases respectively, with 15 bases between them. Looked up from germline, CDR1 is LNHDA and CDR2 is SQIVND (reference sequence). The CDR3 here is CASRVVVRGYGYTF. In DNA form, the CDR3 reads TGTGCCAGTAGAGTGGTCGTCCGAGGCTATGGCTACACCTTC.

The V gene is TRBV7-2, the J gene TRBJ2-3, with D possibly being TRBD1 or TRBD2 (7 bases each). Between the trimmed V and J ends, which lost 4 bases and 6 bases, there was a span of 14 bases. CDR3 size: 14 residues. CDR1 SGHTA and CDR2 FQGNSA come from the germline V gene. CDR3 sequence reads: CASSWYQGGDTQYF. Here the CDR3 DNA reads TGTGCCAGCAGCTGGTACCAGGGGGGGGATACGCAGTATTTT.

The chain links TRBV5-1 to TRBJ2-2; TRBD1 or TRBD2 may be the D gene (5 bases each). V was trimmed by 6 bases and J by 4 bases, leaving 13 bases between them. The CDR3 is 14 amino acids. Germline V CDR1 and CDR2: SGHRS, YFSETQ. The CDR3 sequence is CASIGVQGTGELFF. The CDR3, as DNA: TGCGCCAGCATCGGGGTTCAGGGCACCGGGGAGCTGTTTTTT.

This chain links TRBV27 with TRBJ1-2; D perhaps matches TRBD1 (6 bases). Trimming stripped 5 bases from V and 8 bases from J, with 27 bases between. CDR3 length: 17 residues. Germline values: CDR1 MNHEY, CDR2 SMNVEV (reference sequence). CDR3 residues: CASSMVGGAGASRGYTF. CDR3 nucleotides: TGTGCCAGCAGTATGGTGGGGGGGGCTGGGGCTTCTCGCGGCTACACCTTC.

The chain recombines TRBV7-2 with TRBJ1-5; D gene ambiguous. The length of the CDR3 is 13 residues. The V gene lost 3 bases and the J gene lost 3 bases, with 6 bases spanning the gap. Germline V gene sequence: CDR1 SGHTA, CDR2 FQGNSA. CDR3 loop: CASSFQINQPQHF. The CDR3 region has the DNA TGTGCCAGCAGCTTTCAGATCAATCAGCCCCAGCATTTT.

This chain uses TRBV19 with TRBJ1-2; D is unclear. The CDR3 sequence is 13 residues long. V was cut by 7 bases and J by 2 bases, with 11 bases left in between. The germline CDR1 and CDR2 sequences are LNHDA and SQIVND (reference sequence). The DNA for the CDR3 is TGTGCCAGTACGGGCAGTAAAAACTATGGCTACACCTTC. This translates into CASTGSKNYGYTF. The full variable domain, in which reference TRBV19 and TRBJ1-2 provide the parts outside the CDR3, is DGGITQSPKYLFRKEGQNVTLSCEQNLNHDAMYWYRQDPGQGLRLIYYSQIVNDFQKGDIAEGYSVSREKKESFPLTVTSAQKNPTAFYLCASTGSKNYGYTFGSGTRLTVV.

This clone occurred a few times. The J gene is TRBJ2-7, the V gene TRBV6-1; TRBD1 matches 8 bases. This CDR3 comprises 17 residues. From germline, CDR1 is MNHNS and CDR2 SASEGT. V trimming: 4 bases; J trimming: 0 bases; junction bases outside the gene matches: 11. For the CDR3, the DNA is TGTGCCAGCAGTGTCCTCTCTCCTCAGGGGGCCTCCTACGAGCAGTACTTC. Residues: CASSVLSPQGASYEQYF.